This T cell receptor beta chain was sequenced during a study of blood T cell repertoires in COVID-19. Turning to the study itself: Sources were T cells, B-cell-depleted T cells, or PBMCs; the material itself was cDNA or gDNA.

The protocol was immunoSEQ multiplex PCR, while the TCRdb copy is restricted to in-frame clones and leaves out a portion. The sample includes over 250,000 clones, approximately 83% of them seen just once. Sequenced material: peripheral blood. The TCR was taken from a woman between 45 and 60 years old who had recovered from COVID-19.

CDR3 nucleotides: TGTGCCAGCTCACCAACGGGAGAGCAGCCCCAGCATTTT. Translated, it gives CASSPTGEQPQHF. The rearrangement joins TRBV18 to TRBJ1-5; the D is unclear. The CDR3 spans 13 residues. Germline V gene data show CDR1 as KGHSH and CDR2 as LQKENI. V lost 2 bases and J 7 bases, leaving 9 bases between the germline ends.